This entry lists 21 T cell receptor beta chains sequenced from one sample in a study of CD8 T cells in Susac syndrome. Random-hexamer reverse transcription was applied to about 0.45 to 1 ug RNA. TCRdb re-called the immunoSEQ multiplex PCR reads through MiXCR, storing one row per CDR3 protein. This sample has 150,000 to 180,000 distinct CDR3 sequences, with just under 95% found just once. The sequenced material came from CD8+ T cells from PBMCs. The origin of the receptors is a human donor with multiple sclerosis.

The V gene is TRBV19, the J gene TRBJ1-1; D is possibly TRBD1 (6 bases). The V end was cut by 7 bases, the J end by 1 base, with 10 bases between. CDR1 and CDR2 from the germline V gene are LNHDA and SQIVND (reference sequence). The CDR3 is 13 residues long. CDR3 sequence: CASTRTENTEAFF. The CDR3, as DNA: TGTGCCAGTACCAGGACAGAGAACACTGAAGCTTTCTTT.

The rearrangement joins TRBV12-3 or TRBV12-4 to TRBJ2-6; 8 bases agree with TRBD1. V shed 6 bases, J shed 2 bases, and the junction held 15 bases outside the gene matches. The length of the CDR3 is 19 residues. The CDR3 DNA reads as TGTGCCAGCAGATCTACTTCAGGGGGCGTTAGGACTGGGGCCAACGTCCTGACTTTC. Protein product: CASRSTSGGVRTGANVLTF.

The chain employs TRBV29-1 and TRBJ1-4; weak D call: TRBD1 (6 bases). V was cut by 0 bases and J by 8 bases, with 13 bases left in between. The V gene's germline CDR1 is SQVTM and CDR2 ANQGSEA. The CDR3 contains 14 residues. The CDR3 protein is CSVEDPGGREKLFF. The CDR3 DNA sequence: TGCAGCGTTGAAGACCCCGGGGGGCGGGAAAAACTGTTTTTT.

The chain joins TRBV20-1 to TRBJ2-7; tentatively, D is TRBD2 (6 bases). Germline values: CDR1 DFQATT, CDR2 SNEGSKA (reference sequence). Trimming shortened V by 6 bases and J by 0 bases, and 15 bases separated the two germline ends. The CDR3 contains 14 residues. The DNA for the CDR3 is TGCAGTGCCCGGGGAGGAGCCGACTCCTACGAGCAGTACTTC. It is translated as CSARGGADSYEQYF.

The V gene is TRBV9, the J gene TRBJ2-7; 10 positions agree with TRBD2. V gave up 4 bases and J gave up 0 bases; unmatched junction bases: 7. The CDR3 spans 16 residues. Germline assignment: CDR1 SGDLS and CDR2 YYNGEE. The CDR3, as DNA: TGTGCCAGCAGCCCCACCCTAGCGGGGGCCTCCTACGAGCAGTACTTC. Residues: CASSPTLAGASYEQYF.

The CDR3 nucleotides are TGTGCCAGCAGCATCCGGGACAGGGAATTCTACGAGCAGTACTTC. Encoded protein: CASSIRDREFYEQYF. V and J are TRBV5-6 and TRBJ2-7; 9 bases fit TRBD1. In germline, CDR1 is SGHDT, CDR2 YYEEEE. V gave up 4 bases and J gave up 3 bases; unmatched junction bases: 8. CDR3 length: 15 residues.

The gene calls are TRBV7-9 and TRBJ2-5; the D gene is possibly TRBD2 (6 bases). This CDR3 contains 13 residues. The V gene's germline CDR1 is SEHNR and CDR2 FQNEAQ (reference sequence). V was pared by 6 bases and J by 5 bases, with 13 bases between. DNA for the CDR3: TGTGCCAGCAGTCGGGACTCCTCGGAGACCCAGTACTTC. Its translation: CASSRDSSETQYF.

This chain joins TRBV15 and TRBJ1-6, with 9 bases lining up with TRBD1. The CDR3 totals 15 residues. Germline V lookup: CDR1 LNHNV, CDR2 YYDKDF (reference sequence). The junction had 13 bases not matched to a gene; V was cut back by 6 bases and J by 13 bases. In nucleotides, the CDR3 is TGTGCCACCAGGGCGGGACAGGGAGGTCTTGCGCCCCTCCACTTT. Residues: CATRAGQGGLAPLHF.

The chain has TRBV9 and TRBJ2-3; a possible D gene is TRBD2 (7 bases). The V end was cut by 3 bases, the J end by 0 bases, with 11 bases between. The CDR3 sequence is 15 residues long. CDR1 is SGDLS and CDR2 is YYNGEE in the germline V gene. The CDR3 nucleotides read TGTGCCAGCAGCGAGGGGGGGCTGAGCACAGATACGCAGTATTTT. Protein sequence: CASSEGGLSTDTQYF.

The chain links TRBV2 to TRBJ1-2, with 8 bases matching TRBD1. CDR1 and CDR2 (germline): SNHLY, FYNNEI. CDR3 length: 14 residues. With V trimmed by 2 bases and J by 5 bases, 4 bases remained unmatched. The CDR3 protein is CASSEWTGPYGYTF. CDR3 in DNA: TGTGCCAGCAGTGAATGGACAGGGCCTTATGGCTACACCTTC. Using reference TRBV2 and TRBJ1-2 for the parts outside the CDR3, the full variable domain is EPEVTQTPSHQVTQMGQEVILRCVPISNHLYFYWYRQILGQKVEFLVSFYNNEISEKSEIFDDQFSVERPDGSNFTLKIRSTKLEDSAMYFCASSEWTGPYGYTFGSGTRLTVV.

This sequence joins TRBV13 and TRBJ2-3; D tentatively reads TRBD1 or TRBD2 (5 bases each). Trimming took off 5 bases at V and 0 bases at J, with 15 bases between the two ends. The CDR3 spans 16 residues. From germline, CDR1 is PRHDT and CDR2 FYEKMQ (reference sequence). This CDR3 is CASSLRDGISTDTQYF. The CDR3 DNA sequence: TGTGCCAGCAGCCTCCGGGACGGGATTAGCACAGATACGCAGTATTTT.

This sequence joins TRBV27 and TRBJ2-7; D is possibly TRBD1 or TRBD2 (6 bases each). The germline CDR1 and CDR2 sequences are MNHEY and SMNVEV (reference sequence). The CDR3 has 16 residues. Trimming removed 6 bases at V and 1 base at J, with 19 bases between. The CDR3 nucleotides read TGTGCCAGCAGCCCGAGCCGGGGGCAAGAATCCTACGAGCAGTACTTC. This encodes CASSPSRGQESYEQYF.

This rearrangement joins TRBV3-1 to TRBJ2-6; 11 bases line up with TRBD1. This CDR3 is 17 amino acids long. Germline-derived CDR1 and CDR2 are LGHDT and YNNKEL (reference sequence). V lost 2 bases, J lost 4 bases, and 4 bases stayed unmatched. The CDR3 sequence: CASSQPGQGDGANVLTF. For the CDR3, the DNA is TGTGCCAGCAGCCAACCGGGACAGGGGGACGGGGCCAACGTCCTGACTTTC.

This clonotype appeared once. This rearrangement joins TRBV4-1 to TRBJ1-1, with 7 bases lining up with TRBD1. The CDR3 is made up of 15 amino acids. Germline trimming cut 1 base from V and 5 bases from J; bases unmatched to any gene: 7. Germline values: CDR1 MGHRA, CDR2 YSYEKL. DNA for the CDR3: TGCGCCAGCAGCCAAGTGAGAACAGGGGCTACTGAAGCTTTCTTT. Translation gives CASSQVRTGATEAFF.

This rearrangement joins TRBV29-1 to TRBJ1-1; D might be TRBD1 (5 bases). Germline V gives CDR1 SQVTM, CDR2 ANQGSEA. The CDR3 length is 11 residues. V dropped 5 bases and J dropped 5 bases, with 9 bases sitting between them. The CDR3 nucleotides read TGCAGCGTTTGGTGGGGGACTGAAGCTTTCTTT. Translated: CSVWWGTEAFF.

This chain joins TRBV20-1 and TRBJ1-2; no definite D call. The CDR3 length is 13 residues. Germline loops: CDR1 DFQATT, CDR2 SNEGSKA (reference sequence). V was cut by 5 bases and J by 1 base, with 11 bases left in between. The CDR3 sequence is CSAGEAINYGYTF. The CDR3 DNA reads TGCAGTGCTGGGGAAGCTATTAACTATGGCTACACCTTC.

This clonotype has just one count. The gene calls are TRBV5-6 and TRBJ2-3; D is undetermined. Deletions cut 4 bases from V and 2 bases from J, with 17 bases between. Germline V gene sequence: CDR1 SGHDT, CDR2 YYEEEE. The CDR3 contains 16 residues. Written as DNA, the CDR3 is TGTGCCAGCAGCCCAGGAAGTATTCGCTACACAGATACGCAGTATTTT. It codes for CASSPGSIRYTDTQYF.

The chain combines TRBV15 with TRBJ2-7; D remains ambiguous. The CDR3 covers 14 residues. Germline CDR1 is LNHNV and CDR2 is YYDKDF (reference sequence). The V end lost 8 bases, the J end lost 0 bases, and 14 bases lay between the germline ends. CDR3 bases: TGTGCCACCCAGGCAGGTAGTGGCTCCTACGAGCAGTACTTC. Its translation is CATQAGSGSYEQYF.

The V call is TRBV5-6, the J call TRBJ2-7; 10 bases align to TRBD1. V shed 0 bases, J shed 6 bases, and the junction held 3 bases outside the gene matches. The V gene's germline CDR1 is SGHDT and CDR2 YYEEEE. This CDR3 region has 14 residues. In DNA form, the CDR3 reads TGTGCCAGCAGCTTGGGACAGGGGGCGGTCGAGCAGTACTTC. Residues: CASSLGQGAVEQYF. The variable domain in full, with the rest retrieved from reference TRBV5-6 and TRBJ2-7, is DAGVTQSPTHLIKTRGQQVTLRCSPKSGHDTVSWYQQALGQGPQFIFQYYEEEERQRGNFPDRFSGHQFPNYSSELNVNALLLGDSALYLCASSLGQGAVEQYFGPGTRLTVT.

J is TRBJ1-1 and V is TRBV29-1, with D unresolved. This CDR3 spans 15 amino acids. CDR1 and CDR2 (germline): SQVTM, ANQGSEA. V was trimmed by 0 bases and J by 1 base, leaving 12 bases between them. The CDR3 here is CSVEDLLGRNTEAFF. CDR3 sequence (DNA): TGCAGCGTTGAAGATCTATTAGGGAGGAACACTGAAGCTTTCTTT. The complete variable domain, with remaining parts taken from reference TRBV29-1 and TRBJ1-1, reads SAVISQKPSRDICQRGTSLTIQCQVDSQVTMMFWYRQQPGQSLTLIATANQGSEATYESGFVIDKFPISRPNLTFSTLTVSNMSPEDSSIYLCSVEDLLGRNTEAFFGQGTRLTVV.

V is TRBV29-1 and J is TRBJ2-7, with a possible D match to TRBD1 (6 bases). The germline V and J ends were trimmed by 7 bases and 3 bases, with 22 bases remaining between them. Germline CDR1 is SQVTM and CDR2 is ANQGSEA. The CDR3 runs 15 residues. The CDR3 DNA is TGCAGCGCCCTTGGGGAACAGGGTAATAGCTACGAGCAGTACTTC. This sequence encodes CSALGEQGNSYEQYF.